This T cell receptor (beta chain) stems from a study of patients and donors after allogeneic stem cell transplantation. TCRdb reanalysed the RT-PCR reads using MiXCR and keeps one entry per CDR3 protein. The table includes approximately 250,000 distinct CDR3 sequences, 13% to 15% detected once. Germline V gene data show CDR1 as LNHNV and CDR2 as YYDKDF (reference sequence). V lost 5 bases to trimming and J lost 4 bases, with 15 bases between them. This CDR3 is 15 amino acids long. Sequencing used blood, either unsorted or a sorted T cell fraction (not recorded which). The source is a human donor who was either an allogeneic HSCT recipient or a stem cell or donor lymphocyte infusion donor (not recorded which). It is not recorded whose cells these are; they may come from a transplant donor. The chain has TRBV15 and TRBJ2-1; weak D call: TRBD1 (5 bases). CDR3 loop: CATSLGAVTYNEQFF. The CDR3 nucleotides read TGTGCCACCAGCTTAGGGGCAGTTACTTACAATGAGCAGTTCTTC.